This T cell receptor beta chain comes out of a study of graft-versus-host responses after intestinal transplantation. Study summary: All of the recipients had induction that used anti-thymocyte globulin, then tacrolimus and steroids for three to four years.

Trimming took off 4 bases at V and 4 bases at J, with 19 bases between the two ends. Germline lookup yields CDR1 MNHEY and CDR2 SVGAGI. The CDR3 is 16 residues long. Generated by immunoSEQ multiplex PCR, the TCRdb table keeps only in-frame clones and is missing some. The data show roughly 96,000 clones, roughly nine tenths seen once. With respect to this clone: Its antigen is currently unknown.

Study-wide results and caveats: An association linked early post-transplant HvG declines with peak circulating GvH clone levels. Detection of GvH clones occurred in recipient marrow, and some had their first appearance in ileum or blood. Across patients carrying graft-donor T cell macrochimerism, allografts held high graft-versus-host to host-versus-graft clonal ratios.

The sequenced sample was unstimulated CD8+ T cells sorted from spleen or lymph node cells, obtained before intestinal transplant. This receptor was identified in a human donor who received an intestinal transplant. This rearrangement joins TRBV6-5 to TRBJ1-1; D possibly corresponds to TRBD1 (6 bases). CDR3 DNA: TGTGCCAGCAGTTTTCGGGGGGGCCCCGGGAGCACTGAAGCTTTCTTT. Protein: CASSFRGGPGSTEAFF.